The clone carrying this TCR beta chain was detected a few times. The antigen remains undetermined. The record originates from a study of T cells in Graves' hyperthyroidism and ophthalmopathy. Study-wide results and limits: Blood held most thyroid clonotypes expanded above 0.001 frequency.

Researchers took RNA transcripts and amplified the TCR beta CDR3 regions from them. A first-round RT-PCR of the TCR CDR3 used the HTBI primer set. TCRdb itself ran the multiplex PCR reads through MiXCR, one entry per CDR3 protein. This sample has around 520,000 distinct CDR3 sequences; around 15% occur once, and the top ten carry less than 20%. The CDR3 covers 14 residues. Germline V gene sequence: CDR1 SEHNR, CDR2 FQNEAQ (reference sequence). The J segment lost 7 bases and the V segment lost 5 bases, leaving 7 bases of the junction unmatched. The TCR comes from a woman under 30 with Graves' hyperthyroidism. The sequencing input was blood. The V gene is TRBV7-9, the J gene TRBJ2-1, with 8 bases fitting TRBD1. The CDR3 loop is CASSMTGVVNEQFF. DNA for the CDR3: TGTGCCAGCAGCATGACAGGGGTTGTTAATGAGCAGTTCTTC.